This TCR beta chain was sequenced in a study of blood T cell repertoires in COVID-19. Overall study: The United States, Italy and Spain supplied acute and convalescent COVID-19 samples. Sources were T cells, B-cell-depleted T cells, or PBMCs; the material itself was cDNA or gDNA.

J was trimmed by 2 bases and V by 5 bases; bases with no gene match: 2. The CDR3 has 15 amino acids. The germline CDR1 and CDR2 sequences are SNHLY and FYNNEI. Study processing details: How many nucleated cells were present was estimated from reference gene primer amplification. The repertoire was sequenced with immunoSEQ multiplex PCR; TCRdb's copy has only in-frame clones and lacks some. V and J calls and clone size are copied from that table; D and trimming were computed from the DNA. The data contain 45,000 to 65,000 clones, around 79% of them singletons. The sequence was collected from a man in his 70s with active or convalescent COVID-19. The specimen sequenced was peripheral blood. The V gene is TRBV2, the J gene TRBJ2-6; 8 bases map to TRBD1. The CDR3 DNA is TGTGCCAGCAGTCCGGGACAGGCTGGGGCCAACGTCCTGACTTTC. This gives the protein CASSPGQAGANVLTF.